The clone carrying this TCR beta chain appeared many times. TCRdb fed the reads into MiXCR, producing one record per CDR3 protein. The table records under 250,000 distinct CDR3 sequences, under 35% of them present only once. The data were taken from a study of kidney transplant recipient with SARS-CoV-2 infection. Germline CDR1 is SGDLS and CDR2 is YYNGEE. With 0 bases removed from V and 8 bases from J, the gap between germline ends came to 11 bases. The CDR3 has 13 residues. This chain joins TRBV9 and TRBJ1-2, with D maybe TRBD1 (6 bases). Material: a blood sample, obtained at baseline and on approximately day 120 from a kidney transplant recipient. This sequence was found in a male patient aged 30 to 39 who had COVID-19 and was a kidney transplant recipient. Some T cells here may be from the graft donor. This CDR3 reads CASSVGQGWGYTF. CDR3 DNA sequence: TGTGCCAGCAGCGTAGGTCAGGGGTGGGGCTACACCTTC.